Listed below are T cell receptor beta chains from one sample, sequenced in a study of molecular identifiers for immune sequencing clone quantification. Each CDR3 protein gets one entry after TCRdb re-called the PCR reads with MiXCR. The table lists about 640,000 distinct CDR3 sequences, approximately 20% of them singletons. Sample: naive CD8+ T cells from blood, with Jurkat cell RNA spiked in. These receptors originate from a human donor in good health. Some libraries in this study had Jurkat cell RNA spiked in. Each CDR3 is given with its conserved first and last residue. Fields, in order: CDR3 DNA, CDR3 protein, J gene, clone size, V gene, D gene. D genes are given only for firm matches. A row's size may be missing; if present it is once, few, many or a size class.

cdr3_nt: TGTGCCTGGAGTCAACAGGACTACGAGCAGTACTTC
cdr3_aa: CAWSQQDYEQYF
j_call: TRBJ2-7
clone_size: many
v_call: TRBV30
d_call: NA

cdr3_nt: TGTGCCGGCAGCCAAGTGGACGGGGAAAAACTGTTTTTT
cdr3_aa: CAGSQVDGEKLFF
j_call: TRBJ1-4
clone_size: few
v_call: TRBV3-1
d_call: NA

cdr3_nt: TGTGCCAGCAGCCCAAGTGGCCAATCCTACGAGCAGTACTTC
cdr3_aa: CASSPSGQSYEQYF
j_call: TRBJ2-7
clone_size: NA
v_call: TRBV7-9
d_call: NA

cdr3_nt: TGCGCCAGCAGACTTGACAGTACTCAGGGTAATTCACCCCTCCACTTT
cdr3_aa: CASRLDSTQGNSPLHF
j_call: TRBJ1-6
clone_size: many
v_call: TRBV4-1
d_call: NA

cdr3_nt: TGTGCCAGCAGCGCAGGAGCGGGATTGTACCAAGAGACCCAGTACTTC
cdr3_aa: CASSAGAGLYQETQYF
j_call: TRBJ2-5
clone_size: NA
v_call: TRBV9
d_call: TRBD2

cdr3_nt: TGTGCCACCAGCCGACGGTCTGGGACTGAAGCTTTCTTT
cdr3_aa: CATSRRSGTEAFF
j_call: TRBJ1-1
clone_size: many
v_call: TRBV15
d_call: NA

cdr3_nt: TGCGCCAGCAGTGACGAGGGGGCTTCTAACTATGGCTACACCTTC
cdr3_aa: CASSDEGASNYGYTF
j_call: TRBJ1-2
clone_size: many
v_call: TRBV10-2
d_call: TRBD1

cdr3_nt: TGTGCCAGCGATAGCTGGGGCCCCACAGATACGCAGTATTTT
cdr3_aa: CASDSWGPTDTQYF
j_call: TRBJ2-3
clone_size: NA
v_call: TRBV2
d_call: NA

cdr3_nt: TGCGCCAGCAGTGTTGGGACATCTTCACCCCTCCACTTT
cdr3_aa: CASSVGTSSPLHF
j_call: TRBJ1-6
clone_size: NA
v_call: TRBV10-1
d_call: NA

cdr3_nt: TGCGCCTGGAGCGGGAGGGCCGCCGATGAGACCCAGTACTTC
cdr3_aa: CAWSGRAADETQYF
j_call: TRBJ2-5
clone_size: many
v_call: TRBV4-1
d_call: TRBD2

cdr3_nt: TGTGCCAGCAGTGGAGGCACTAGCTCCTACAATGAGCAGTTCTTC
cdr3_aa: CASSGGTSSYNEQFF
j_call: TRBJ2-1
clone_size: few
v_call: TRBV2
d_call: NA

cdr3_nt: TGTGCCAGTAGTCCCGGGTTTGTGCACACCGGGGAGCTGTTTTTT
cdr3_aa: CASSPGFVHTGELFF
j_call: TRBJ2-2
clone_size: NA
v_call: TRBV19
d_call: NA

cdr3_nt: TGTGCCCGGAGCAGGGGTTCCTACAATGAGCAGTTCTTC
cdr3_aa: CARSRGSYNEQFF
j_call: TRBJ2-1
clone_size: NA
v_call: TRBV30
d_call: NA

cdr3_nt: TGCGCCAGCAGCCAAGATCAAGCGGGGGGCTACGAGCAGTACTTC
cdr3_aa: CASSQDQAGGYEQYF
j_call: TRBJ2-7
clone_size: many
v_call: TRBV4-3
d_call: TRBD2

cdr3_nt: TGTGCCAGCAGTCCGGACAGATCCAATCTTCAGTACTTC
cdr3_aa: CASSPDRSNLQYF
j_call: TRBJ2-4
clone_size: NA
v_call: TRBV12-3/TRBV12-4
d_call: NA

cdr3_nt: TGCGCCAGCAGCCAAGCGAGCGGGGACCTCTCCTACGAGCAGTACTTC
cdr3_aa: CASSQASGDLSYEQYF
j_call: TRBJ2-7
clone_size: NA
v_call: TRBV4-1
d_call: TRBD2

cdr3_nt: TGTGCCAGCAGCTTAGCGTTTCGGGGAAACTACGAGCAGTACTTC
cdr3_aa: CASSLAFRGNYEQYF
j_call: TRBJ2-7
clone_size: many
v_call: TRBV7-8
d_call: NA

cdr3_nt: TGCGCCAGCAGCCAAGGGATACCGACTAGCGGGAGTCTCAGCTCCTACGAGCAGTACTTC
cdr3_aa: CASSQGIPTSGSLSSYEQYF
j_call: TRBJ2-7
clone_size: many
v_call: TRBV4-3
d_call: TRBD2

cdr3_nt: TGTGCCAGCAGCTTAGCGGTCGCAGGGGTTAATGAAAAACTGTTTTTT
cdr3_aa: CASSLAVAGVNEKLFF
j_call: TRBJ1-4
clone_size: many
v_call: TRBV7-6
d_call: NA

cdr3_nt: TGCGCCAGCAGGCTAACAGCAAACTACGAGCAGTACTTC
cdr3_aa: CASRLTANYEQYF
j_call: TRBJ2-7
clone_size: many
v_call: TRBV5-1
d_call: NA

cdr3_nt: TGCAGTGCGAGACCGACAGGGGGCCACACCGGGGAGCTGTTTTTT
cdr3_aa: CSARPTGGHTGELFF
j_call: TRBJ2-2
clone_size: many
v_call: TRBV20-1
d_call: TRBD1

cdr3_nt: TGTGCCAGCAGTTTTGCAGGGAGAAGAGCTGAAGCTTTCTTT
cdr3_aa: CASSFAGRRAEAFF
j_call: TRBJ1-1
clone_size: many
v_call: TRBV28
d_call: NA

cdr3_nt: TGTGCCAGCAGCTTAGCAGGCAGACAGCCCTACGAGCAGTACTTC
cdr3_aa: CASSLAGRQPYEQYF
j_call: TRBJ2-7
clone_size: many
v_call: TRBV7-6
d_call: NA

cdr3_nt: TGCGCCAGCAGACCAACTAGCGGGGGATATAATGAGCAGTTCTTC
cdr3_aa: CASRPTSGGYNEQFF
j_call: TRBJ2-1
clone_size: many
v_call: TRBV4-1
d_call: TRBD2

cdr3_nt: TGTGCCAGCAGCTTAGGGGACGGGGGGGACGCAGAGACCCAGTACTTC
cdr3_aa: CASSLGDGGDAETQYF
j_call: TRBJ2-5
clone_size: many
v_call: TRBV7-9
d_call: TRBD2

cdr3_nt: TGTGCCAGCAGATTGGGGGGGCTTGAGCAGTTCTTC
cdr3_aa: CASRLGGLEQFF
j_call: TRBJ2-1
clone_size: few
v_call: TRBV12-3/TRBV12-4
d_call: NA

cdr3_nt: TGTGCCAGCAGCTCGGGACAGCTACCGCGGGAGCAGTACTTC
cdr3_aa: CASSSGQLPREQYF
j_call: TRBJ2-7
clone_size: many
v_call: TRBV13
d_call: TRBD1

cdr3_nt: TGTGCCAGCAGTTTAGTAGGCAGGGAGGATCAGCCCCAGCATTTT
cdr3_aa: CASSLVGREDQPQHF
j_call: TRBJ1-5
clone_size: NA
v_call: TRBV27
d_call: NA

cdr3_nt: TGCGCCAGCAGCTTGGGGCCCCGGGGCGACACCGGGGAGCTGTTTTTT
cdr3_aa: CASSLGPRGDTGELFF
j_call: TRBJ2-2
clone_size: many
v_call: TRBV5-1
d_call: NA

cdr3_nt: TGTGCCAGCAGTTTATCTGGCGGGACAGCTACCTACGAGCAGTACTTC
cdr3_aa: CASSLSGGTATYEQYF
j_call: TRBJ2-7
clone_size: few
v_call: TRBV27
d_call: NA

cdr3_nt: TGTGCCAGCAGTCCCCAGGGGAACGGGGAGCTGTTTTTT
cdr3_aa: CASSPQGNGELFF
j_call: TRBJ2-2
clone_size: many
v_call: TRBV27
d_call: NA

cdr3_nt: TGTGCCAGCAGCTTAAGTGTCGGACTAGCGGGAGAGATTGAGCAGTTCTTC
cdr3_aa: CASSLSVGLAGEIEQFF
j_call: TRBJ2-1
clone_size: NA
v_call: TRBV7-3
d_call: TRBD2

cdr3_nt: TGTGCCAGCAGCTTATTAGACACTAGCAATCAGCCCCAGCATTTT
cdr3_aa: CASSLLDTSNQPQHF
j_call: TRBJ1-5
clone_size: many
v_call: TRBV7-2
d_call: NA

cdr3_nt: TGTGCCAGCAGCCAAGACTACAACCAAGAGACCCAGTACTTC
cdr3_aa: CASSQDYNQETQYF
j_call: TRBJ2-5
clone_size: many
v_call: TRBV3-1
d_call: NA

cdr3_nt: TGTGCCAGCTTCGGTCGGGGAATGAGGACAGATACGCAGTATTTT
cdr3_aa: CASFGRGMRTDTQYF
j_call: TRBJ2-3
clone_size: few
v_call: TRBV27
d_call: NA

cdr3_nt: TGTGCCAGCAGCCAAGAGGGTTCGGGCACCGGGGAGCTGTTTTTT
cdr3_aa: CASSQEGSGTGELFF
j_call: TRBJ2-2
clone_size: NA
v_call: TRBV3-1
d_call: NA

cdr3_nt: TGTGCCAGCAGTTTACCAGGGGGCGGATACAATGAGCAGTTCTTC
cdr3_aa: CASSLPGGGYNEQFF
j_call: TRBJ2-1
clone_size: many
v_call: TRBV27
d_call: TRBD1

cdr3_nt: TGTGCCAGCAGCTTGGCCGGGGACAGACATCAGCCCCAGCATTTT
cdr3_aa: CASSLAGDRHQPQHF
j_call: TRBJ1-5
clone_size: many
v_call: TRBV5-6
d_call: TRBD1

cdr3_nt: TGTGCCAGCAGCGCCGGGACAGGGCGACTGGATACGCAGTATTTT
cdr3_aa: CASSAGTGRLDTQYF
j_call: TRBJ2-3
clone_size: many
v_call: TRBV28
d_call: TRBD1

cdr3_nt: TGTGCCAGCAGTAAACAGGGGGTGGGCTCTGGGGCCAACGTCCTGACTTTC
cdr3_aa: CASSKQGVGSGANVLTF
j_call: TRBJ2-6
clone_size: many
v_call: TRBV27
d_call: TRBD1

cdr3_nt: TGCAGTGCTAGAGAACCGGGGCCGATGAACACTGAAGCTTTCTTT
cdr3_aa: CSAREPGPMNTEAFF
j_call: TRBJ1-1
clone_size: many
v_call: TRBV20-1
d_call: NA